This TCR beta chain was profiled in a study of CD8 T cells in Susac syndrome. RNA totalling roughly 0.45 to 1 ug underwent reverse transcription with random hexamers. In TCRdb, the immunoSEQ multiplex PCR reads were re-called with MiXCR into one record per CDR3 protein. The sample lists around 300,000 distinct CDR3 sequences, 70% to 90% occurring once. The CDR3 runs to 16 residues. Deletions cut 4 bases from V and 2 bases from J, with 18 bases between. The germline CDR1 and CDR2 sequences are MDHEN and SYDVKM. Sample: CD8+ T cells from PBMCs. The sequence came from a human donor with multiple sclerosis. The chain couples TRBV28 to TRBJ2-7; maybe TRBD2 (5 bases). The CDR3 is CASSSPRRGLTYEQYF. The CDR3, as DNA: TGTGCCAGCAGTTCCCCCCGACGTGGACTTACCTACGAGCAGTACTTC.